These T cell receptor beta chains were read from a single sample in a study of cytomegalovirus exposure and HLA in healthy donors. Profiling relied on immunoSEQ multiplex PCR, and the TCRdb table lists in-frame clones only, not all of them. Among about 140,000 clones listed, roughly 78% were seen once. Sequenced input: PBMCs. Receptors originate from a man aged 25 to 45 in good health. CDR3s include the opening cysteine and the closing phenylalanine or tryptophan. The D gene is left open where the match is weak. Size is stated for part of the rows, as once, few or many counts, or as a class when the clone is expanded.

clone size | J gene | D gene | V gene | CDR3 protein | CDR3 DNA
. | TRBJ2-7 | . | TRBV13 | CASSLRGQSYEQYF | TGTGCCAGCAGCTTAAGGGGTCAGTCCTACGAGCAGTACTTC
. | TRBJ2-5 | TRBD1 | TRBV10-2 | CASRRDRGQETQYF | TGCGCCAGCAGACGGGACAGGGGTCAAGAGACCCAGTACTTC
. | TRBJ2-1 | TRBD1 | TRBV5-1 | CASSWTGNNEQFF | TGCGCCAGCAGCTGGACAGGGAACAATGAGCAGTTCTTC
. | TRBJ2-7 | TRBD1 | TRBV29-1 | CSVEDGQGGSYEQYF | TGCAGCGTTGAAGACGGACAGGGAGGTTCCTACGAGCAGTACTTC
. | TRBJ2-7 | . | TRBV6-5 | CASSSDGRGTYEQYF | TGTGCCAGCAGTTCCGACGGCAGGGGCACCTACGAGCAGTACTTC
few | TRBJ2-7 | . | TRBV28 | CASSRRLRGLYEQYF | TGTGCCAGCTCTCGGCGCCTTAGGGGTCTCTACGAGCAGTACTTC
. | TRBJ2-1 | . | TRBV7-9 | CASSSNGLAFYNEQFF | TGTGCCAGCAGCTCCAACGGGCTAGCGTTCTACAATGAGCAGTTCTTC
. | TRBJ1-2 | . | TRBV27 | CASSLSHRDGYTF | TGTGCCAGCAGTTTATCACACAGGGACGGCTACACCTTC
. | TRBJ2-7 | TRBD2 | TRBV27 | CASSPLGGDEQYF | TGTGCCAGCAGTCCCCTGGGGGGGGACGAGCAGTACTTC
. | TRBJ1-4 | TRBD1 | TRBV11-2 | CASSTPPGQHNEKLFF | TGTGCCAGCAGCACCCCTCCGGGACAGCACAATGAAAAACTGTTTTTT
. | TRBJ2-2 | . | TRBV11-2 | CASSLGSTVNTGELFF | TGTGCCAGCAGCTTAGGCTCGACAGTGAACACCGGGGAGCTGTTTTTT
. | TRBJ2-7 | TRBD2 | TRBV28 | CASSLRGFYEQYF | TGTGCCAGCAGTTTGCGGGGGTTCTACGAGCAGTACTTC
few | TRBJ2-1 | . | TRBV9 | CASSVAPANGNEQFF | TGTGCCAGCAGCGTAGCCCCGGCCAACGGGAATGAGCAGTTCTTC
. | TRBJ1-2 | TRBD1 | TRBV27 | CASSFAGTGAVGYTF | TGTGCCAGCAGTTTCGCCGGGACAGGGGCGGTTGGCTACACCTTC
. | TRBJ2-2 | . | TRBV6-4 | CASSDWGDTGELFF | TGTGCCAGCAGTGACTGGGGAGACACCGGGGAGCTGTTTTTT
. | TRBJ2-7 | . | TRBV7-7 | CASSLIQGYEQYF | TGTGCCAGCAGCTTAATTCAGGGCTACGAGCAGTACTTC
few | TRBJ1-5 | TRBD1 | TRBV5-5 | CASSLGTGASNQPQHF | TGTGCCAGCAGCTTGGGGACAGGGGCCTCCAATCAGCCCCAGCATTTT
. | TRBJ2-5 | TRBD1 | TRBV6-5 | CASRRTGEFEETQYF | TGTGCCAGCAGACGAACAGGGGAGTTCGAAGAGACCCAGTACTTC
. | TRBJ1-2 | . | TRBV9 | CASSVDPRVEGGYGYTF | TGTGCCAGCAGCGTAGACCCCAGGGTTGAGGGGGGGTATGGCTACACCTTC
once | TRBJ2-2 | TRBD2 | TRBV9 | CASSVASGPGELFF | TGTGCCAGCAGCGTAGCTAGCGGCCCCGGGGAGCTGTTTTTT
. | TRBJ2-3 | TRBD2 | TRBV7-2 | CASSVGLAGVGTDTQYF | TGTGCCAGCAGCGTGGGACTAGCGGGAGTTGGCACAGATACGCAGTATTTT
. | TRBJ1-5 | . | TRBV28 | CASSPDSRPQHF | TGTGCCAGCAGCCCAGACAGCCGGCCCCAGCATTTT
. | TRBJ2-3 | TRBD2 | TRBV5-1 | CASSQAPSGSLSF | TGCGCCAGCAGTCAAGCCCCTAGCGGGAGTTTAAGTTTT
few | TRBJ2-7 | . | TRBV28 | CASERVSSYEQYF | TGTGCCAGCGAGAGGGTGAGCTCCTACGAGCAGTACTTC
. | TRBJ2-7 | . | TRBV27 | CASRYSQGRSYEQYF | TGTGCCAGCAGATATTCACAGGGGAGGTCCTACGAGCAGTACTTC
. | TRBJ2-1 | . | TRBV7-9 | CASSLDSRYNEQFF | TGTGCCAGCAGCTTGGACTCCCGCTACAATGAGCAGTTCTTC
. | TRBJ1-2 | . | TRBV9 | CASSAIGTNYGYTF | TGTGCCAGCAGCGCCATCGGGACAAACTATGGCTACACCTTC
few | TRBJ2-1 | . | TRBV7-2 | CASSEKPPGVVGEQFF | TGTGCCAGCAGCGAGAAACCACCGGGAGTAGTAGGAGAGCAGTTCTTC
. | TRBJ2-5 | . | TRBV4-1 | CASSLLAGSVDRETQYF | TGCGCCAGCAGCCTTCTTGCGGGTTCGGTTGATAGAGAGACCCAGTACTTC
. | TRBJ2-3 | TRBD2 | TRBV5-1 | CASSSRTSADTQYF | TGCGCCAGCAGCTCCCGGACTAGTGCAGATACGCAGTATTTT
. | TRBJ1-1 | TRBD1 | TRBV6-6 | CASSLGQARAFF | TGTGCCAGCAGTTTGGGACAGGCTCGAGCTTTCTTT
. | TRBJ2-3 | TRBD2 | TRBV7-3 | CASSLTSGSTDTQYF | TGTGCCAGCAGCTTAACTAGCGGGAGCACAGATACGCAGTATTTT
few | TRBJ1-1 | TRBD1 | TRBV5-6 | CASSPTGGNTEAFF | TGTGCCAGCAGCCCAACAGGGGGCAACACTGAAGCTTTCTTT